These T cell receptor beta chains were read from a single sample in a study of CD8+ T cells in alopecia areata. Data came from immunoSEQ multiplex PCR; TCRdb stores just in-frame clones and leaves some out. Of some 190,000 clones in the sample, around 60% were seen once. The source material was CD4+ T cells sorted from blood, sampled around week 47, from a patient treated with tofacitinib. The receptors shown here come from a human donor with alopecia areata. The conserved cysteine and the conserved F or W are not part of the CDR3 here.

J gene,V gene,CDR3 protein
TRBJ2-3,TRBV7-2,ASSVSGTTDTQY
TRBJ2-7,TRBV30,ACQRDSPGEQY
TRBJ1-6,TRBV30,AWRGQDNSPLH
TRBJ1-2,TRBV23-1,ASSPENPGRRGYT
TRBJ2-2,TRBV29-1,SVNRDPGGELF
TRBJ2-1,TRBV29-1,SDEGLNNEQF
TRBJ1-1,TRBV11-2,ASSLGGDTEAF
TRBJ2-5,TRBV4-3,ASSQGQAGQETQY
TRBJ1-1,TRBV9,ASSDGSHTEAF
TRBJ2-7,TRBV25-1,ASSEGGQPWGEQY
TRBJ1-2,TRBV4-3,ASSQGLGAGASYGYT
TRBJ1-1,TRBV15,ATSRAPDRLGAF
TRBJ1-2,TRBV7-2,ASSRQNYGYT
TRBJ2-5,TRBV7-2,ASSPGTGETQY
TRBJ2-3,TRBV29-1,SGGLAGVGRTDTQY
TRBJ2-1,TRBV25-1,ASSVPGQGSNEQF
TRBJ2-7,TRBV5-1,ASTETGDEQY
TRBJ1-1,TRBV28,ASSYPRRGTEAF
TRBJ1-1,TRBV5-5,ASSFEGRRDTEAF
TRBJ1-4,TRBV30,AWSWGGNEKLF
TRBJ1-6,TRBV27,ASSLFGQVDSPLH
TRBJ1-5,TRBV9,ASSVGDSYQPQH